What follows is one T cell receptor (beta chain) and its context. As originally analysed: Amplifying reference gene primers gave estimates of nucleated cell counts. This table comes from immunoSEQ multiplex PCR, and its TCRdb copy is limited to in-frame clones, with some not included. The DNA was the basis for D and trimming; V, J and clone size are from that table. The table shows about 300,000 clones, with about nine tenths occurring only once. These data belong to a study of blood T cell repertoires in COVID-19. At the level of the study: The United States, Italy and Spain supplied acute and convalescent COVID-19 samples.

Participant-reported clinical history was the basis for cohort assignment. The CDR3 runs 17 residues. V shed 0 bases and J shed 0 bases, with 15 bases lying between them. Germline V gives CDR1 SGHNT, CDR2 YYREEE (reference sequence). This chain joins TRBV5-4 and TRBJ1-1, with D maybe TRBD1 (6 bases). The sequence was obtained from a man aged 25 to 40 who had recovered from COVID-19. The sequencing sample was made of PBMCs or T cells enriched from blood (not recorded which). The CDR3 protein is CASSLAGGAFLNTEAFF. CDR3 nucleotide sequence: TGTGCCAGCAGCTTGGCGGGGGGGGCATTTCTGAACACTGAAGCTTTCTTT.